This T cell receptor (beta chain) is from a study of human T cells and chemical hapten exposure. The CDR3 totals 15 residues. Trimming pared 1 base from V and 11 bases from J, leaving 15 bases between. Germline V gives CDR1 LGHDT, CDR2 YNNKEL (reference sequence). TCRdb analysed the RACE reads with MiXCR anew, one entry per CDR3 protein. The table lists about 42,000 distinct CDR3 sequences, 8.9% of them singletons, with approximately 16% in the top ten. As to time point: patch test 2, 6 weeks after DPC sensitization. The treatment denotes: therapeutic diphenylcyclopropenone sensitization with weekly scalp DPC. This clonotype was seen repeatedly, ten times or more.

This chain connects TRBV3-1 to TRBJ1-6, with D possibly matching TRBD1 (6 bases). This sequence originates from a woman aged 40 to 50 with alopecia areata. Some clones in this sample may be carry-over from other donors' samples. The source was whole blood, collected in connection with sensitization to the hapten diphenylcyclopropenone (DPC). The CDR3 bases are TGTGCCAGCAGCCAAGGGGGGGGCTCGCAGACACCCCTCCACTTT. It codes for CASSQGGGSQTPLHF.